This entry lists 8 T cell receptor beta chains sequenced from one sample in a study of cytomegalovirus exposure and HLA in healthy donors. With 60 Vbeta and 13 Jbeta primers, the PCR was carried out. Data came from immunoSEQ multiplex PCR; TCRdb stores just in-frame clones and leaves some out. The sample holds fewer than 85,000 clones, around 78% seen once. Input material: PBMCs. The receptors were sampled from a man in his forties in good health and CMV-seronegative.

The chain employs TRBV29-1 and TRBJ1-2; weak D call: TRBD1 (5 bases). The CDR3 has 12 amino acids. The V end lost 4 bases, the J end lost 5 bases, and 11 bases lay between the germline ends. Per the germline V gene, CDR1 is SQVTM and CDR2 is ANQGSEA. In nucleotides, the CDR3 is TGCAGCGTTGTGGAGGGGTGGTATGGCTACACCTTC. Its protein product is CSVVEGWYGYTF.

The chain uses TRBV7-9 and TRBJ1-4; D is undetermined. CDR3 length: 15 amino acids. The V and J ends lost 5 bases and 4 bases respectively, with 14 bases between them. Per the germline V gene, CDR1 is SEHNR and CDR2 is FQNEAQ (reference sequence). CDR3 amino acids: CASSAPGRLNEKLFF. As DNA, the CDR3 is TGTGCCAGCAGCGCACCGGGAAGACTTAATGAAAAACTGTTTTTT.

CDR3 loop: CASRKRYEQYF. CDR3 sequence (DNA): TGTGCCAGCAGGAAGAGATACGAGCAGTACTTC. The chain has TRBV6-6 and TRBJ2-7; D is unclear. Germline values: CDR1 MNHNY, CDR2 SVGAGI (reference sequence). With 6 bases removed from V and 4 bases from J, the gap between germline ends came to 7 bases. The CDR3 sequence is 11 residues long.

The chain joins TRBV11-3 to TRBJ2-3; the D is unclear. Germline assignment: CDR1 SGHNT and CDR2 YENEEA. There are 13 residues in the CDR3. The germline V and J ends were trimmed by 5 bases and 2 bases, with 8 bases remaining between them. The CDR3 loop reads CASSTAVTDTQYF. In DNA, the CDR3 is TGTGCCAGCAGCACAGCCGTCACAGATACGCAGTATTTT.

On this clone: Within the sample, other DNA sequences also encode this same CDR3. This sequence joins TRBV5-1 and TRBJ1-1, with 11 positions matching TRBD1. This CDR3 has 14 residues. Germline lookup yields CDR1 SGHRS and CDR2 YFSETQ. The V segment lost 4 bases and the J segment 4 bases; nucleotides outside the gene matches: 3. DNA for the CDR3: TGCGCCAGCAGCCTGGGACAGGGGGGCACTGAAGCTTTCTTT. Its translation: CASSLGQGGTEAFF.

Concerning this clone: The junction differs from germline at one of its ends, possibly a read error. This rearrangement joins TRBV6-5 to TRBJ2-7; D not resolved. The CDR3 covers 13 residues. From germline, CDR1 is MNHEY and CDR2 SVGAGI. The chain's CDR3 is CASRYTGGSEQYF. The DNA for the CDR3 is TGTGCCAGCCGTTATACGGGTGGCTCCGAGCAGTACTTC.

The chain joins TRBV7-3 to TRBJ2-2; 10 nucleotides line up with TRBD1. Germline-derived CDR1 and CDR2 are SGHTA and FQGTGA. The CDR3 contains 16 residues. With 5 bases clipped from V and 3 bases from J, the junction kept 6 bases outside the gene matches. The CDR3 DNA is TGTGCCAGCAGCCCCCCGGGACAGGGGTACACCGGGGAGCTGTTTTTT. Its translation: CASSPPGQGYTGELFF. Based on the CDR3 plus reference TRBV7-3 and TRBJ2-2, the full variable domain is GAGVSQTPSNKVTEKGKYVELRCDPISGHTALYWYRQSLGQGPEFLIYFQGTGAADDSGLPNDRFFAVRPEGSVSTLKIQRTERGDSAVYLCASSPPGQGYTGELFFGEGSRLTVL.

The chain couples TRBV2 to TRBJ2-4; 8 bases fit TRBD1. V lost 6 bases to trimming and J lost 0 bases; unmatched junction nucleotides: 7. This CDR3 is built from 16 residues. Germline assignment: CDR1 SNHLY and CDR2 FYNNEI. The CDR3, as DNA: TGTGCCAGCAGGGACAGGGTTATGCGAGCCAAAAACATTCAGTACTTC. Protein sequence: CASRDRVMRAKNIQYF.